Sequencing of this T cell receptor (beta chain) was carried out in a study of Graves' ophthalmopathy and Graves' hyperthyroidism (dated by TCRdb to 2016 to 2019). Looking at the study overall: Peripheral blood samples were taken at the time of initial diagnosis, before any treatment was given. TCR beta repertoire signatures were used to distinguish Graves' ophthalmopathy from Graves' hyperthyroidism and to predict progression to ophthalmopathy. In total, 135 blood samples were TCR-sequenced: some 43 ophthalmopathy, over 70 hyperthyroidism and 17 hyperthyroidism-to-ophthalmopathy patients. To explore V-J signatures that separate ophthalmopathy from hyperthyroidism, a discovery set of about a hundred patients was enrolled, consisting of under 50 with ophthalmopathy and roughly 57 with stable hyperthyroidism. For independent validation, a separate cohort was made up of around 18 hyperthyroidism patients plus 17 patients who later progressed from hyperthyroidism to ophthalmopathy. T-cell repertoires of thyroid tissue and blood were compared in six hyperthyroidism patients. Once sampling was done, hyperthyroidism patients were given methimazole at a starting dose of 30 mg daily, while ophthalmopathy patients were given high-dose intravenous methylprednisolone. The study at large found these results: No statistical method was used to set the sample size in advance, and the investigators knew which group each participant was assigned to. Most of the expanded thyroid clonotypes with a frequency above 0.001 were also detected in blood, and it was suggested that the thyroid immune response may be reflected by blood repertoires. The 13-signature model separated ophthalmopathy from stable hyperthyroidism with 85% to 90% sensitivity and just under 84% specificity in cross-validation, and 80%/75% in the test set. In validation, the model predicted ophthalmopathy progression with about 71% sensitivity and around 72% specificity; roughly 12 predicted patients were CT-confirmed with GO in a median of around 6 months.

In the case of this clonotype: The antigen it binds to is not known. Base qualities are not provided; no much larger clone lies one nucleotide away.

The ophthalmopathy patients had moderately to severely active disease, with a Clinical Activity Score of 3 or higher, a NOSPECS grade of 4 or higher, and a disease duration of less than 3 months. Patients with other autoimmune diseases, uncontrolled infections, pregnancy or lactation were excluded. Diagnosis was based on clinical symptoms, serum thyroxine, TRAb, thyroid ultrasound and orbital computed tomography. Using Ficoll-Paque density gradient centrifugation, PBMCs were isolated from less than 11 ml of fresh peripheral blood. Trizol reagent was used to extract the total RNA, and its quality was then checked on an Agilent 2100 Bioanalyzer. For repertoire sequencing, the TCR beta CDR3 regions were amplified from RNA transcripts. HTBI primers and the Qiagen OneStep RT-PCR kit were used in a first-round RT-PCR, which was followed by a second-round multiplex PCR, size selection and purification. Libraries were sequenced on an Illumina HiSeq2000 using paired-end 100 bp reads. The published analysis was carried out like this. SOAPnuke was used for read processing, and reads with adapters, uncalled bases, a mean Phred below 15, or no exact constant-primer or identifier match were discarded. COPE v1.2.5 was used to merge the high-quality paired reads. Each unique nucleotide sequence was defined as a clonotype, and clonotypes were aligned to IMGT TRB V, D and J references with MiTCR v1.1. Analysis was restricted to V-J combinations with a frequency above 0.0001, which covered about 99% of repertoires. For each V-J combination, a TCR clonal expansion and chaos score was defined as the ratio of F50 clonal expansion to chaos observed in the TCRdist matrix. Features were reduced by Welch's t-statistics and random forest to 10 to 15 V-J combinations, which fed a naive Bayes classifier. The Morisita-Horn index was used to measure how similar the thyroid and blood repertoires were. TCRdb reworked the public reads: Q25 trimming with fastp, MiXCR clone assembly, productive beta chains retained. Each record represents a unique CDR3 protein, reported with the most common genes and DNA among its rows. V and J calls and clone size were set by TCRdb, not the authors. Present in this sample are more than 550,000 distinct CDR3 sequences, about two fifths of which were seen just once. The biggest ten clones account for 3.3% of the sample.

The germline V gene supplies CDR1 MNHNS and CDR2 SASEGT. Trimming removed 8 bases from V and 0 bases from J, leaving 11 bases between the germline ends. From the cysteine through the phenylalanine, the CDR3 covers 15 amino acids. The read is trimmed to its CDR3 DNA, 45 bases read in frame from base 1. The origin of this receptor is an adult man with Graves' ophthalmopathy. The sequenced sample consisted of peripheral blood. This sequence uses TRBV6-1 and TRBJ2-6; the D gene remains uncertain. Here the CDR3 is given as CASSHGYSGANVLTF. The bases read TGTGCCAGCTCACATGGGTACTCTGGGGCCAACGTCCTGACTTTC.